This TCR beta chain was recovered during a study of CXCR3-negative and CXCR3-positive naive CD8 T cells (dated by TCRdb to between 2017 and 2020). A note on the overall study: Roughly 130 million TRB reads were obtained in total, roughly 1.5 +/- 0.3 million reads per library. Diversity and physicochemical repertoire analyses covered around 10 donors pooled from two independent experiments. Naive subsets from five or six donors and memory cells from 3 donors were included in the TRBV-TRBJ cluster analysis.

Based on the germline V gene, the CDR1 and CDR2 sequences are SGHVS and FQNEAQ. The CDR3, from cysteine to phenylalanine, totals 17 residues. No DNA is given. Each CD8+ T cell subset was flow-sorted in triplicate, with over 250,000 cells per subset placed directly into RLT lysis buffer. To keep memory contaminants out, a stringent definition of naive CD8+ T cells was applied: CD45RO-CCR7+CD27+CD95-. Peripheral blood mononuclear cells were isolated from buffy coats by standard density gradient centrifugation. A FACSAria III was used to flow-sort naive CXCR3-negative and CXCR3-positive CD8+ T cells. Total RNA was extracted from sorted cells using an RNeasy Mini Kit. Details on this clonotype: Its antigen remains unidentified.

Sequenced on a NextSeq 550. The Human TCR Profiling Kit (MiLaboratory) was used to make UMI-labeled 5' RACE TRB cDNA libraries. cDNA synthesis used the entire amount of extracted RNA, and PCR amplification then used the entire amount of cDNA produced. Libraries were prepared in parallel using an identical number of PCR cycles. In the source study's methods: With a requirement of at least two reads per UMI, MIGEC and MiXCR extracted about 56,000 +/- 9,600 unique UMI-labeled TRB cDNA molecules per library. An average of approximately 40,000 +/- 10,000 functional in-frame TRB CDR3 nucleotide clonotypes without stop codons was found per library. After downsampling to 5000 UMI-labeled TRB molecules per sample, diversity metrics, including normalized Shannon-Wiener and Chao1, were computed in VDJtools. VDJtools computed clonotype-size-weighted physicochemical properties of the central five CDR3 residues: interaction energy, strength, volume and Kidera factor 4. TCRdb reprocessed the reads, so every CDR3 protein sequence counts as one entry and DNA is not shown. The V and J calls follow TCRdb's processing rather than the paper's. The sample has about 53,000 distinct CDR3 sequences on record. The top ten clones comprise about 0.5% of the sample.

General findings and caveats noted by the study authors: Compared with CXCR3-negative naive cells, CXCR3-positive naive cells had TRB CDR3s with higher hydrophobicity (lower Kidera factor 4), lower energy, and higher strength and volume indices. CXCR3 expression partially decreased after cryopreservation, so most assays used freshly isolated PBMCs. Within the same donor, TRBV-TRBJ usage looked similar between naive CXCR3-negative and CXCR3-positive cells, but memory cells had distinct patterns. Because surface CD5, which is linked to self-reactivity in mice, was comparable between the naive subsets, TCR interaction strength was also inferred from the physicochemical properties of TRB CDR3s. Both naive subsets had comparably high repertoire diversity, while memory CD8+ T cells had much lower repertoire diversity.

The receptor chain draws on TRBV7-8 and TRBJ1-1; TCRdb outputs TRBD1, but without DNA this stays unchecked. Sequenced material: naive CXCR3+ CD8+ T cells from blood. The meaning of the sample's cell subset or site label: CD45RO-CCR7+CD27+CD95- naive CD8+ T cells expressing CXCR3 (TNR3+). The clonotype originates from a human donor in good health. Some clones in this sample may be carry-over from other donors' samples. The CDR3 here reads CASSLGRTGGANTEAFF.